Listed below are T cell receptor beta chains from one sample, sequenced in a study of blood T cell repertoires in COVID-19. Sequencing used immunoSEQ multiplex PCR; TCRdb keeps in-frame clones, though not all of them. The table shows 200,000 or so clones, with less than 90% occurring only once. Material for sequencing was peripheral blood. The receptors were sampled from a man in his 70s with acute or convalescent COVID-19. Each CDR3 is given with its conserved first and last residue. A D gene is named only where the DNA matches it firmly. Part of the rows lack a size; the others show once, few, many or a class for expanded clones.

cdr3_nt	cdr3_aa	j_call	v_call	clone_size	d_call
TGTGCCAGCAGTAGAGCCACCCAGGGAATCGTGTTAGGAGAGACCCAGTACTTC	CASSRATQGIVLGETQYF	TRBJ2-5	TRBV28	.	.
TGTGCCAGCAGCCAAGGAACTAGCGGGACGGGTGAGCAGTTCTTC	CASSQGTSGTGEQFF	TRBJ2-1	TRBV7-6	.	TRBD2
TGTGCCAGCAGCCCGAATAAACTAGCGGAGAACACAGATACGCAGTATTTT	CASSPNKLAENTDTQYF	TRBJ2-3	TRBV21-1	once	.
TGTGCCAGCAGCTTGGGGGGGGTTGGCAATCAGCCCCAGCATTTT	CASSLGGVGNQPQHF	TRBJ1-5	TRBV7-2	.	.
TGTGCCAGTAGTATGGGGGACAGAGCAAAAGAGACCCAGTACTTC	CASSMGDRAKETQYF	TRBJ2-5	TRBV19	.	TRBD1
TGTGCCAGCAGTCAGACTGCAGGGGGGAGTGAGACCCAGTACTTC	CASSQTAGGSETQYF	TRBJ2-5	TRBV6-6	.	.
TGCAGCGTTGATTCGATGGCAGGCTCTGGAAACACCATATATTTT	CSVDSMAGSGNTIYF	TRBJ1-3	TRBV29-1	.	.
TGTGCCAGCAGCCCCATGGGACAGGGAAACACCGGGGAGCTGTTTTTT	CASSPMGQGNTGELFF	TRBJ2-2	TRBV7-3	once	TRBD1
TGTGCCAGTAGCCTAGGTCGGGATACCTACGAGCAGTACTTC	CASSLGRDTYEQYF	TRBJ2-7	TRBV19	.	.
TGTGCCAGCTCCGAACGGGACAGGGGCCAGCCCCAGCATTTT	CASSERDRGQPQHF	TRBJ1-5	TRBV18	.	TRBD1
TGTGCCATGAGTCGAGGTGGTAACTACGAGCAGTACTTC	CAMSRGGNYEQYF	TRBJ2-7	TRBV28	.	.
TGTGCCAGCAGTTCCGGACAGGGGATTGCAACTAATGAAAAACTGTTTTTT	CASSSGQGIATNEKLFF	TRBJ1-4	TRBV28	.	TRBD1
TGTGCCAGCGCCCGGACAGGGGGCATCGGGGGTGAGCAGTTCTTC	CASARTGGIGGEQFF	TRBJ2-1	TRBV6-4	.	TRBD1
TGTGCCAGCAGTTACTCCCCTGGGACAGGGGCCTATGGCTACACCTTC	CASSYSPGTGAYGYTF	TRBJ1-2	TRBV6-5	once	TRBD1
TGTGCCAGGGGCACTAGCGGCCAGTCTAGGGGGCAGTTCTTC	CARGTSGQSRGQFF	TRBJ2-1	TRBV2	.	TRBD2
TGTGCCAGCAGTCCTTCCGGGGGACTTTCCTACGAGCAGTACTTC	CASSPSGGLSYEQYF	TRBJ2-7	TRBV5-4	.	.
TGTGCCACCAGTGAGACAGGGTCGGGCACCGGGGAGCTGTTTTTT	CATSETGSGTGELFF	TRBJ2-2	TRBV24-1	.	TRBD1
TGTGCCAGCAGTGATACAGGCTCCTACGAGCAGTACTTC	CASSDTGSYEQYF	TRBJ2-7	TRBV2	once	.
TGCGCCAGCAGTCTCAGGTCAGCGGTCTCTGGGGCCAACGTCCTGACTTTC	CASSLRSAVSGANVLTF	TRBJ2-6	TRBV5-1	.	.
TGTGCCAGCAGTCCCGGGTTGAGAGAGACCCAGTACTTC	CASSPGLRETQYF	TRBJ2-5	TRBV27	.	.
TGTGCCAGTAGCCAAACGGGGACTAGCCCGACGATACCCGGGGAGCTGTTTTTT	CASSQTGTSPTIPGELFF	TRBJ2-2	TRBV19	.	TRBD2
TGTGCCAGCAGTCCACAGGGGTATAATTCACCCCTCCACTTT	CASSPQGYNSPLHF	TRBJ1-6	TRBV28	once	TRBD1
TGTGCCAGCAGCTTACAGTTAACTGAAGCTTTCTTT	CASSLQLTEAFF	TRBJ1-1	TRBV11-2	.	.
TGTGCCAGCATTAGGACTAGCGGGGCCTACGAGCAGTACTTC	CASIRTSGAYEQYF	TRBJ2-7	TRBV6-5	many	TRBD2
TGCAGTGCTAGTTCGGCTAGCGGGAGTTCCGATGAGCAGTTCTTC	CSASSASGSSDEQFF	TRBJ2-1	TRBV20-1	.	TRBD2
TGCGCCAGCAGCATGGGACAGGGTGAAGAGACCCAGTACTTC	CASSMGQGEETQYF	TRBJ2-5	TRBV5-1	.	TRBD1
TGTGCCAGTAGTCCCGGGACAGATAACAATGAGCAGTTCTTC	CASSPGTDNNEQFF	TRBJ2-1	TRBV19	.	TRBD1
TGTGCCAGCAGTTCGTGGACAGGTGGAGTTGAGAACTATGGCTACACCTTC	CASSSWTGGVENYGYTF	TRBJ1-2	TRBV7-9	.	TRBD1
TGTGCCAGTAAATCTCTAGAAGAAAACACTGAAGCTTTCTTT	CASKSLEENTEAFF	TRBJ1-1	TRBV19	.	.
TGTGCCAGCAGCGTCCAGGGTTATAGCAATCAGCCCCAGCATTTT	CASSVQGYSNQPQHF	TRBJ1-5	TRBV9	.	.
TGTGCCAGTAGCAAGATAGCGGGAGGGACGGTCGGTTCCTACAATGAGCAGTTCTTC	CASSKIAGGTVGSYNEQFF	TRBJ2-1	TRBV19	.	TRBD2
TGTGCCAGCAGCCTTATGGGACTAGCGGGAGTTACTGATACGCAGTATTTT	CASSLMGLAGVTDTQYF	TRBJ2-3	TRBV28	.	TRBD2
TGTGCCAGCAGTGAAACGTTCGGGTCACCCCTCCACTTT	CASSETFGSPLHF	TRBJ1-6	TRBV6-1	.	.
TGTGCCAGCGGTAGACAGGGAGATAATTCACCCCTCCACTTT	CASGRQGDNSPLHF	TRBJ1-6	TRBV2	.	TRBD1
TGTGCCTGGAGTGAAAAGGGGCCCAAAAACATTCAGTACTTC	CAWSEKGPKNIQYF	TRBJ2-4	TRBV30	.	.
TGTGCCAGCAGCTCTTCAGGCTCGGCGGGAGGGTCCTACAATGAGCAGTTCTTC	CASSSSGSAGGSYNEQFF	TRBJ2-1	TRBV7-2	.	TRBD2
TGTGCCAGCTCCCGTGATGAGGGACTGATCACAGATACGCAGTATTTT	CASSRDEGLITDTQYF	TRBJ2-3	TRBV18	.	.
TGTGCCAGCCCGGACAGCTCTGGAAACACCATATATTTT	CASPDSSGNTIYF	TRBJ1-3	TRBV19	.	.
TGTGCCAGCAGCCGAGACGACAGGGTTAGGGCCTTC	CASSRDDRVRAF	TRBJ1-2	TRBV6-5	.	TRBD1
TGTGCCAGCAGCTTGGTTTCTAATCCGCGGGGGTCAGCCTACAATGAGCAGTTCTTC	CASSLVSNPRGSAYNEQFF	TRBJ2-1	TRBV5-5	.	TRBD2
TGTGCCAGCAGCGTAGCTTCTAGCGGGACCTACGAGCAGTACTTC	CASSVASSGTYEQYF	TRBJ2-7	TRBV9	.	TRBD2
TGTGCCAGCAGCTTTAATCCGACAGGGGGTATCTCTGAAGCTTTCTTT	CASSFNPTGGISEAFF	TRBJ1-1	TRBV7-9	.	TRBD1
TGTGCCAGCAGCCTCCGGCGACAGGGTAATGAGCAGTTCTTC	CASSLRRQGNEQFF	TRBJ2-1	TRBV3-1/TRBV3-2	.	TRBD1
TGTGCCAACAGCAAAACACAGGGAGAAGCTTTCTTT	CANSKTQGEAFF	TRBJ1-1	TRBV7-3	.	.
TGCGCCAGCGCCGTTGGACTAGCGGGAGGGCGATCCTACAATGAGCAGTTCTTC	CASAVGLAGGRSYNEQFF	TRBJ2-1	TRBV5-1	.	TRBD2
TGTGCCAGCACCTTAGGCGAGGGATACCAGCCCCAGCATTTT	CASTLGEGYQPQHF	TRBJ1-5	TRBV7-8	.	.
TGTGCCAGCAGCCAAGGACAGGGCTCTGGAAACACCATATATTTT	CASSQGQGSGNTIYF	TRBJ1-3	TRBV3-1/TRBV3-2	.	TRBD1
TGTGCCAGTAGTCCGAGGGCAGGGAGGAGGCTGAACACTGAAGCTTTCTTT	CASSPRAGRRLNTEAFF	TRBJ1-1	TRBV19	.	.
TGTGCCAGCAGTTACTCATCCTCCTCTGGGGCCAACGTCCTGACTTTC	CASSYSSSSGANVLTF	TRBJ2-6	TRBV6-5	.	.
TGCGCCAGCAGCTCGGTATGGGAAACGGGGGAAACTGAAGCTTTCTTT	CASSSVWETGETEAFF	TRBJ1-1	TRBV5-1	once	.
TGTGCCAGCAGTACGGACAGGATCTCCTACGAGCAGTACTTC	CASSTDRISYEQYF	TRBJ2-7	TRBV6-2/TRBV6-3	.	TRBD1
TGTGCCTGGGAGGGACAGACGAATTCACCCCTCCACTTT	CAWEGQTNSPLHF	TRBJ1-6	TRBV30	.	TRBD1
TGTGCCAGCAGTGACTCTTGGACTAGCGGGGGAGATGAGCAGTTCTTC	CASSDSWTSGGDEQFF	TRBJ2-1	TRBV6-4	.	TRBD2
TGTGCCAGCAGCGTACGAGGGCTGAATGAGCAGTTCTTC	CASSVRGLNEQFF	TRBJ2-1	TRBV9	.	.
TGCGCCAGCACCGGGGTGGGCTCTGGGGCCAACGTCCTGACTTTC	CASTGVGSGANVLTF	TRBJ2-6	TRBV5-1	.	.
TGTGCCAGCAGCTTGATAACAGGCCCCTACGAGCAGTACTTC	CASSLITGPYEQYF	TRBJ2-7	TRBV5-5	few	.
TGTGCCAGCAGTCCGAGTGGAGGGATCGGTGGCTACACCTTC	CASSPSGGIGGYTF	TRBJ1-2	TRBV27	.	.
TGTGCCAGCGGACTAGCGGGAGTCACAGATACGCAGTATTTT	CASGLAGVTDTQYF	TRBJ2-3	TRBV2	.	TRBD2